The 3 T cell receptor beta chains below come from one sample, sequenced in a study of T cells in Graves' hyperthyroidism and ophthalmopathy (dated by TCRdb to about 2019). Library preparation employed multiplex PCR. TCRdb lists the instrument as Illumina HiSeq 2000. The TCR beta CDR3 regions were amplified from RNA transcripts. For the first round of RT-PCR on the TCR CDR3, the HTBI primer set was used together with the Qiagen OneStep RT-PCR kit. TCRdb applied fastp at Q25 and MiXCR to the public reads, then kept only in-frame beta chains. Here each entry gathers all rows of one CDR3 protein and keeps the most common genes and DNA. For this sample the table gives approximately 740,000 distinct CDR3 sequences, of which less than 15% were detected only once. The leading ten clones occupy roughly a tenth of the sample. The sequencing sample was made of blood. Receptors were obtained from a woman under 30 with Graves' hyperthyroidism.

This clonotype was recorded at least ten times. V usage is TRBV29-1 and J usage is TRBJ2-3; 7 nucleotides align to TRBD1. CDR1 is SQVTM, CDR2 ANQGSEA, per germline. The CDR3 runs to 13 residues. J was trimmed by 4 bases and V by 7 bases; bases with no gene match: 8. This CDR3 reads CSASTGTADTQYF. The CDR3, as DNA: TGCAGCGCATCGACAGGGACGGCAGATACGCAGTATTTT.

This clonotype was picked up many times. The chain combines TRBV12-3 or TRBV12-4 with TRBJ2-5, with D possibly TRBD2 on 6 matching bases. This CDR3 spans 13 amino acids. V was cut by 6 bases and J by 5 bases, with 13 bases left in between. CDR3 region: CASSPGDRETQYF. Here the CDR3 DNA reads TGTGCCAGCAGCCCGGGGGATCGGGAGACCCAGTACTTC.

This clonotype was picked up many times. The V and J genes are TRBV12-3 or TRBV12-4 and TRBJ1-6, with 8 bases identical to TRBD1. The V and J ends lost 1 base and 10 bases, in that order; junction bases with no gene match: 3. The CDR3 has 14 residues. The CDR3 region has the DNA TGTGCCAGCAGTTTAGGGACAGGGAGATCACCCCTCCACTTT. This encodes CASSLGTGRSPLHF.